This passage covers 14 T cell receptor beta chains from one sample sequenced in a study of cytomegalovirus exposure and HLA in healthy donors. The primer mix had 60 Vbeta and 13 Jbeta primers. Profiling relied on immunoSEQ multiplex PCR, and the TCRdb table lists in-frame clones only, not all of them. The data show 150,000 to 200,000 clones, with 75% seen just once and roughly 7.8% held by the top ten. The specimen was PBMCs. The receptors were gathered from a woman aged 40-49 years in good health and CMV-seropositive.

V is TRBV11-3 and J is TRBJ2-3, with a tentative D call TRBD1 (5 bases). The CDR3 runs 17 residues. Trimming took off 0 bases at V and 0 bases at J, with 13 bases between the two ends. Germline V gene sequence: CDR1 SGHNT, CDR2 YENEEA. CDR3 coding DNA: TGTGCCAGCAGCTTAGATCCCAGGACAACTAGCACAGATACGCAGTATTTT. As protein: CASSLDPRTTSTDTQYF.

J is TRBJ2-3 and V is TRBV5-4; D gene ambiguous. CDR3 length: 12 amino acids. V was cut by 4 bases and J by 0 bases, with 3 bases left in between. The germline gives CDR1 SGHNT, CDR2 YYREEE (reference sequence). The CDR3 nucleotides are TGTGCCAGCAGCCTTAGCACAGATACGCAGTATTTT. This translates into CASSLSTDTQYF.

This rearrangement joins TRBV28 to TRBJ2-1, with 14 positions matching TRBD2. Trimming took 6 bases from V and 9 from J; bases not matched to a gene: 4. CDR1 and CDR2 from the germline V gene are MDHEN and SYDVKM. This CDR3 comprises 14 residues. This CDR3 is CASSPGLAGGEQFF. The CDR3 DNA reads as TGTGCCAGCAGCCCCGGACTAGCGGGAGGTGAGCAGTTCTTC.

The CDR3 region is CASSLGWEAASSTDTQYF. CDR3 nucleotides: TGTGCCAGCAGCTTAGGATGGGAAGCGGCATCCAGCACAGATACGCAGTATTTT. The chain employs TRBV11-2 and TRBJ2-3; perhaps TRBD2 as D (5 bases). The CDR3 has 18 amino acids. Germline assignment: CDR1 SGHAT and CDR2 FQNNGV. V lost 1 base to trimming and J lost 0 bases, with 17 bases between them.

The chain joins TRBV29-1 to TRBJ2-7, with 7 bases fitting TRBD1. Germline CDR1 SQVTM, CDR2 ANQGSEA. This CDR3 spans 12 amino acids. V lost 7 bases, J lost 3 bases, and 6 bases stayed unmatched. CDR3 loop: CSATRDSYEQYF. The CDR3 DNA reads TGCAGCGCAACTAGGGACAGCTACGAGCAGTACTTC.

The CDR3 DNA reads as TGTGCCAGCAGTGAAGGACAGATGAACACTGAAGCTTTCTTT. This codes for CASSEGQMNTEAFF. The V call is TRBV6-1, the J call TRBJ1-1; a weak D match, TRBD1 (5 bases). The V gene's germline CDR1 is MNHNS and CDR2 SASEGT. Trimming took 1 base from V and 0 from J, leaving 6 bases between them. The CDR3 spans 14 residues.

This clone came up a few times. V gene TRBV28 combines with J gene TRBJ1-3; TRBD1 agrees at 7 bases. Looked up from germline, CDR1 is MDHEN and CDR2 is SYDVKM. The junction had 9 bases not matched to a gene; V was cut back by 1 base and J by 0 bases. This CDR3 is built from 18 residues. CDR3 DNA: TGTGCCAGCAGTTTATACCCGGACAGGATTTACTCTGGAAACACCATATATTTT. Translation gives CASSLYPDRIYSGNTIYF.

This clone was recorded once. The chain links TRBV28 to TRBJ2-5, with TRBD1 identical over 7 bases. The V gene's germline CDR1 is MDHEN and CDR2 SYDVKM. V shed 5 bases and J 3 bases; nucleotides not matched to a gene: 6. This CDR3 spans 14 amino acids. CDR3 coding DNA: TGTGCCAGCAGTGAGACAGGGAAGGAAGAGACCCAGTACTTC. Translated: CASSETGKEETQYF.

V gene TRBV11-3 combines with J gene TRBJ2-7, with 12 bases that match TRBD2. CDR1 is SGHNT and CDR2 is YENEEA in the germline V gene. The V gene end was trimmed by 0 bases and the J gene end by 6 bases; junction bases not matched to a gene: 3. The CDR3 is made up of 15 amino acids. Written as DNA, the CDR3 is TGTGCCAGCAGCTTAGATCCGACTAGCGGGAGCGAGCAGTACTTC. This sequence encodes CASSLDPTSGSEQYF.

The chain couples TRBV2 to TRBJ1-4; TRBD1 matches 8 bases. V dropped 4 bases and J dropped 8; count of bases not matched to a gene: 6. The germline V gene has CDR1 SNHLY and CDR2 FYNNEI. The CDR3 covers 14 residues. CDR3 in DNA: TGTGCCAGCAGTGGCGGGACAGGAGAAGAAAAACTGTTTTTT. Its translation is CASSGGTGEEKLFF.

The chain uses TRBV19 and TRBJ2-6; 7 bases match TRBD1. V shed 3 bases, J shed 0 bases, and the junction held 14 bases outside the gene matches. The germline V gene encodes CDR1 LNHDA and CDR2 SQIVND (reference sequence). The CDR3 contains 20 residues. The CDR3 coding sequence is TGTGCCAGTAGTATTGAGGGGTGGACAGGCTTGGGCTCTGGGGCCAACGTCCTGACTTTC. Translation gives CASSIEGWTGLGSGANVLTF.

V and J are TRBV27 and TRBJ1-1; D is unresolved. The length of the CDR3 is 15 residues. Trimming took off 11 bases at V and 0 bases at J, with 19 bases between the two ends. Germline assignment: CDR1 MNHEY and CDR2 SMNVEV (reference sequence). CDR3 loop: CASTWRATMNTEAFF. CDR3 DNA sequence: TGTGCCTCGACGTGGCGGGCAACCATGAACACTGAAGCTTTCTTT.

The gene calls are TRBV5-4 and TRBJ2-3; 12 nucleotides align to TRBD1. Germline V gene lookup returns CDR1 SGHNT and CDR2 YYREEE (reference sequence). Germline trimming cut 3 bases from V and 5 bases from J; bases unmatched to any gene: 4. The CDR3 loop spans 15 amino acids. The CDR3 reads CASSWDRGQGDTQYF. The CDR3 DNA follows: TGTGCCAGCAGCTGGGACAGGGGGCAGGGAGATACGCAGTATTTT.

V usage is TRBV7-6 and J usage is TRBJ2-5, with TRBD1 identical over 8 bases. The germline V gene encodes CDR1 SGHVS and CDR2 FNYEAQ. CDR3 length: 15 amino acids. With V trimmed by 0 bases and J by 4 bases, 4 bases remained unmatched. The DNA of the CDR3 is TGTGCCAGCAGCTTAGCACAGGGGGTAGGAGAGACCCAGTACTTC. It encodes CASSLAQGVGETQYF.